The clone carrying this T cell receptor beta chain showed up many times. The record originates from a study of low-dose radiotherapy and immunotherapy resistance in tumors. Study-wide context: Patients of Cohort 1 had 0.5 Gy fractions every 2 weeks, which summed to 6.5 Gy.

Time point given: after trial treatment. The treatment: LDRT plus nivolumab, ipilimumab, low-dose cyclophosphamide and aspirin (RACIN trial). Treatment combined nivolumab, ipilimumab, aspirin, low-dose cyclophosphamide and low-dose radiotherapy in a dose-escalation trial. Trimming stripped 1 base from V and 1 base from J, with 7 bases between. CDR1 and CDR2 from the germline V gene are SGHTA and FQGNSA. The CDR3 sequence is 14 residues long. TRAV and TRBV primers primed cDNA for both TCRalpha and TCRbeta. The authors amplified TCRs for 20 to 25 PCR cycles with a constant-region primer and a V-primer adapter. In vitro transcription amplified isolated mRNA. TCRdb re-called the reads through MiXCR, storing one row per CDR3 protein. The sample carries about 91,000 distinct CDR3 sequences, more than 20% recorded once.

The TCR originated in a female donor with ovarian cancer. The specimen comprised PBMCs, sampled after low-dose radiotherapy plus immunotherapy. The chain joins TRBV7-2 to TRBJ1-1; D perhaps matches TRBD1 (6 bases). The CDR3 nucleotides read TGTGCCAGCAGCTTAGGGGGGCGGAACACTGAAGCTTTCTTT. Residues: CASSLGGRNTEAFF.